This T cell receptor (beta chain) appears in the sequencing data of a study of T cell responses to AZD1222 COVID-19 vaccine. Study-wide points: The reported proportion of spike-specific TCRs targeting unmutated variant regions was nearly half. Most donors were white British and more were female, and clonal diversity was possibly underestimated. With two AZD1222 doses given, Spike-specific TCR breadth and depth both rose.

Using immunoSEQ multiplex PCR, the repertoire was profiled, and TCRdb retains in-frame clones only, with some absent. This sample has roughly 160,000 clones, with about 90% found just once. CDR1 is ENHRY and CDR2 is SYGVKD in the germline V gene. With 3 bases removed from V and 7 bases from J, the gap between germline ends came to 10 bases. This CDR3 is built from 14 residues. Points on this clone: Its specificity is unknown.

The rearrangement joins TRBV10-3 to TRBJ1-6; possible D gene TRBD1, 5 bases. This clonotype originated in an adult in good health. The specimen comprised peripheral blood, sampled on day 0 of MenACWY control vaccination. CDR3 nucleotide sequence: TGTGCCATCAGTGAAGAGACAGTCAATTCACCCCTCCACTTT. Residues: CAISEETVNSPLHF.